One sample yielded the 10 T cell receptor beta chains listed below, sequenced in a study of response to subunit inactivated influenza vaccine. TCRdb reprocessed the RT-PCR reads via MiXCR and lists one record per CDR3 protein. Among hundreds of thousands of distinct CDR3 sequences, approximately 7.1% were seen once, and the ten largest hold roughly 13%. Sequenced material: PBMCs from blood, taken less than 30 months after vaccination. Source of these receptors: a man aged 50-75 years who received an inactivated influenza vaccine.

This clonotype appeared many times. CDR3 nucleotides: TGCGCCAGCAGAGAGAGCTCCTACAATGAGCAGTTCTTC. This gives the protein CASRESSYNEQFF. The chain has TRBV5-1 and TRBJ2-1; D is undetermined. Looked up from germline, CDR1 is SGHRS and CDR2 is YFSETQ. The V and J ends lost 5 bases and 0 bases respectively, with 6 bases between them. The CDR3 sequence is 13 residues long.

This clonotype has ten or more counts. The chain links TRBV28 to TRBJ1-1; 7 positions agree with TRBD1. The junction had 6 bases not matched to a gene; V was cut back by 2 bases and J by 6 bases. Germline V CDR1 and CDR2: MDHEN, SYDVKM. The length of the CDR3 is 14 residues. The CDR3 nucleotides are TGTGCCAGCAGTTTAATCAGGGGGTTCGCTGAAGCTTTCTTT. Residues: CASSLIRGFAEAFF. The full variable domain, in which reference TRBV28 and TRBJ1-1 provide the parts outside the CDR3, is DVKVTQSSRYLVKRTGEKVFLECVQDMDHENMFWYRQDPGLGLRLIYFSYDVKMKEKGDIPEGYSVSREKKERFSLILESASTNQTSMYLCASSLIRGFAEAFFGQGTRLTVV.

In its sample, this clonotype was seen many times. The genes are TRBV29-1 and TRBJ1-4; D is undetermined. CDR1 and CDR2 from the germline V gene are SQVTM and ANQGSEA. V was clipped by 7 bases and J by 7 bases, with 7 bases between them. The CDR3 is made up of 10 amino acids. The CDR3 here is CSGLGEKLFF. As DNA, the CDR3 is TGCAGCGGACTAGGTGAAAAACTGTTTTTT.

This clonotype was observed a handful of times. The rearrangement uses TRBV27 and TRBJ1-2; D not certain. This CDR3 is 14 amino acids long. Germline assignment: CDR1 MNHEY and CDR2 SMNVEV (reference sequence). V gave up 5 bases and J gave up 2 bases, with 12 bases separating them. CDR3 bases: TGTGCCAGCAGTCCAAGGGTGGGCAACTATGGCTACACCTTC. It encodes CASSPRVGNYGYTF.

The J gene is TRBJ1-1, the V gene TRBV15; a weak D match, TRBD1 (5 bases). The length of the CDR3 is 13 residues. Deletions cut 9 bases from V and 4 bases from J, with 15 bases between. Looked up from germline, CDR1 is LNHNV and CDR2 is YYDKDF (reference sequence). The CDR3 coding sequence is TGTGCCACAACCCGGGACGGCGCCACTGAAGCTTTCTTT. Encoded protein: CATTRDGATEAFF.

J is TRBJ2-3 and V is TRBV7-9; D might be TRBD2 (7 bases). Germline loops: CDR1 SEHNR, CDR2 FQNEAQ (reference sequence). V was shortened by 2 bases and J by 4 bases, with 13 bases between the two germline ends. There are 15 residues in the CDR3. CDR3 nucleotide sequence: TGTGCCAGCAGCTTAAAAGGGGGGGGGTCAGATACGCAGTATTTT. Its translation is CASSLKGGGSDTQYF.

This chain links TRBV4-2 with TRBJ1-4; 8 bases map to TRBD1. Per germline, CDR1 LGHNA and CDR2 YNFKEQ. Trimming removed 0 bases from V and 2 bases from J; junction bases left unmatched: 5. The CDR3 has 17 amino acids. DNA of the CDR3: TGTGCCAGCAGCCAAGATTTCAGGGGGCGGACTAATGAAAAACTGTTTTTT. This sequence encodes CASSQDFRGRTNEKLFF.

This clonotype was seen a few times. The chain couples TRBV15 to TRBJ1-5; no definite D call. This CDR3 spans 14 amino acids. Germline CDR1 LNHNV, CDR2 YYDKDF (reference sequence). V was trimmed by 0 bases and J by 4 bases, leaving 7 bases between them. CDR3 amino acids: CATSRDTGNQPQHF. CDR3 DNA sequence: TGTGCCACCAGCAGAGATACGGGGAATCAGCCCCAGCATTTT.

This clonotype came up many times. The gene calls are TRBV9 and TRBJ1-6; D remains ambiguous. V shed 0 bases and J shed 9 bases, with 7 bases lying between them. CDR3 length: 13 residues. Germline V gene data show CDR1 as SGDLS and CDR2 as YYNGEE. The CDR3 here is CASSVDPGSPLHF. Here the CDR3 DNA reads TGTGCCAGCAGCGTAGATCCGGGTTCACCCCTCCACTTT.

This clonotype appeared a few times. V gene TRBV5-1 combines with J gene TRBJ2-3, with D perhaps matching TRBD1 (6 bases). Germline V lookup: CDR1 SGHRS, CDR2 YFSETQ. The CDR3 is 15 amino acids. V was trimmed by 4 bases and J by 2 bases, leaving 14 bases between them. CDR3 sequence reads: CASSLQTGYTDTQYF. The CDR3 nucleotides are TGCGCCAGCAGCCTACAAACAGGGTACACAGATACGCAGTATTTT. The full variable domain, with the rest looked up from reference TRBV5-1 and TRBJ2-3, is KAGVTQTPRYLIKTRGQQVTLSCSPISGHRSVSWYQQTPGQGLQFLFEYFSETQRNKGNFPGRFSGRQFSNSRSEMNVSTLELGDSALYLCASSLQTGYTDTQYFGPGTRLTVL.